The entry below describes one T cell receptor (beta chain). Its antigen is not known. The CDR3 length is 11 residues. Germline V gives CDR1 SGHTA, CDR2 FQGNSA. V shed 4 bases and J shed 6 bases, with 5 bases lying between them. The entry originates in a study of beta chain features in type 1 diabetes. Turning to the study itself: The study examined about 100 million sorted cells across all samples.

Reverse transcribing all isolated RNA meant expressed TCRB transcripts were sequenced. Naive, central memory and regulatory T cell samples averaged around 3.8 million reads. Assay: immunoSEQ multiplex PCR; the TCRdb copy retains only in-frame clones and omits some. Of more than 300,000 clones in the sample, 10% to 15% were seen once. Study-level findings and limits: The naive, central memory and Treg TCRB repertoires of patients appeared to be more similar to one another than those of healthy donors.

Sorting based on CD45RO/CCR7/CD25/CD127/CD95/CD27 separated CD4+ naive, central memory, regulatory and stem cell-like memory cells. The V gene is TRBV7-2, the J gene TRBJ2-3, with no clear D. The sequence was obtained from a man aged 18-30 years in good health. The source material was naive CD4+ T cells from blood. For the CDR3, the DNA is TGTGCCAGCAGCTCCGCGGATACGCAGTATTTT. Amino acids: CASSSADTQYF.